This TCR beta chain was sequenced for a study of shared clonotypes between healthy human individuals. Study-level points and caveats: Clonotypes shared by all four donors outscored non-shared clonotypes in generation probability. Between a handful of donors, naive CD4 clonotypes were shared at a level of around 4.8%.

Points on this clone: The target antigen is unknown.

CDR1 SGHRS and CDR2 YFSETQ come from the germline V gene. CDR3 length equals 16 residues. Trimming took 0 bases from V and 5 from J, leaving 14 bases between them. Sequencing was performed with immunoSEQ multiplex PCR; in TCRdb, only in-frame clones are kept and a portion is missing. Of about 2.4 million clones in the sample, approximately 93% were seen once. The chain employs TRBV5-1 and TRBJ1-4; D might be TRBD1 (5 bases). The TCR was taken from a man younger than 35 in good health. Some clones in this sample may be carry-over from other donors' samples. What was sequenced was naive CD4+ T cells from PBMCs. Noted subset: CD45RA+ positively selected. The CDR3 nucleotides are TGCGCCAGCAGCTTGGCTCCGGGACTAGGGAATGAAAAACTGTTTTTT. Amino acid sequence: CASSLAPGLGNEKLFF.